These 9 T cell receptor beta chains came from one sample sequenced in a study of T cells in Graves' hyperthyroidism and ophthalmopathy. RNA transcripts provided the source from which TCR beta CDR3 regions were amplified. First-round RT-PCR of the TCR CDR3 relied on the HTBI primer set. TCRdb passed the multiplex PCR reads through MiXCR, listing each CDR3 protein once. The sample lists more than 550,000 distinct CDR3 sequences; roughly a sixth were seen once. Sample: blood. The receptors were gathered from a woman in her fifties or sixties with Graves' hyperthyroidism that later progressed to Graves' ophthalmopathy.

In this sample, this clonotype turned up many times. The chain joins TRBV11-2 to TRBJ2-2; D is unresolved. CDR1 SGHAT and CDR2 FQNNGV come from the germline V gene. The length of the CDR3 is 14 residues. The V end was cut by 0 bases, the J end by 5 bases, with 7 bases between. The CDR3 DNA reads TGTGCCAGCAGCTTAGAATGGGGTACCGGGGAGCTGTTTTTT. Amino acid sequence: CASSLEWGTGELFF.

The V and J genes are TRBV29-1 and TRBJ2-6, with D perhaps TRBD1 (6 bases). There are 16 residues in the CDR3. The germline gives CDR1 SQVTM, CDR2 ANQGSEA. The V end lost 4 bases, the J end lost 1 base, and 14 bases lay between the germline ends. The CDR3 DNA reads as TGCAGCGTTGTGACAGGCCTCGGATCTGGGGCCAACGTCCTGACTTTC. This codes for CSVVTGLGSGANVLTF.

The rearrangement links TRBV19 to TRBJ2-2; 8 nucleotides align to TRBD1. The ends lost 3 bases at V and 3 bases at J; junction bases unmatched: 18. The CDR3 covers 20 residues. The germline V gene encodes CDR1 LNHDA and CDR2 SQIVND (reference sequence). CDR3 DNA sequence: TGTGCCAGTAGTATTTCTTTGGCAGGGGGCCCGTCCGTGGACACCGGGGAGCTGTTTTTT. Its protein is CASSISLAGGPSVDTGELFF.

The rearrangement uses TRBV9 and TRBJ1-1, with a weak D call TRBD1 (5 bases). The V and J ends lost 2 bases and 3 bases respectively, with 11 bases between them. CDR3 length equals 14 residues. Germline assignment: CDR1 SGDLS and CDR2 YYNGEE. The CDR3 nucleotides are TGTGCCAGCAGCGTCGGCAGGGCCGACACTGAAGCTTTCTTT. Translating it yields CASSVGRADTEAFF. Drawing the rest from reference TRBV9 and TRBJ1-1, the complete variable domain is DSGVTQTPKHLITATGQRVTLRCSPRSGDLSVYWYQQSLDQGLQFLIQYYNGEERAKGNILERFSAQQFPDLHSELNLSSLELGDSALYFCASSVGRADTEAFFGQGTRLTVV.

This chain uses TRBV20-1 with TRBJ2-7; the D gene is possibly TRBD2 (7 bases). Per germline, CDR1 DFQATT and CDR2 SNEGSKA (reference sequence). This CDR3 has 12 residues. Trimming removed 6 bases at V and 7 bases at J, with 16 bases between. In nucleotides, the CDR3 is TGCAGTGCCAGATGGGGGGGGCGGGAGCAGTACTTC. Protein: CSARWGGREQYF.

V usage is TRBV27 and J usage is TRBJ2-2, with D maybe TRBD2 (6 bases). This CDR3 has 13 amino acids. Germline lookup yields CDR1 MNHEY and CDR2 SMNVEV (reference sequence). V was trimmed by 1 base and J by 10 bases, leaving 10 bases between them. The CDR3 protein is CASSLFGREELFF. Written as DNA, the CDR3 is TGTGCCAGCAGTTTATTCGGGCGGGAGGAGCTGTTTTTT.

This clonotype was seen repeatedly, ten times or more. The rearrangement links TRBV3-1 to TRBJ1-5; D remains ambiguous. This CDR3 comprises 15 residues. Trimming left V 4 bases short and J 0 bases short, with 10 bases between. Looked up from germline, CDR1 is LGHDT and CDR2 is YNNKEL (reference sequence). CDR3 coding DNA: TGTGCCAGCAGCCCAGGCGTGAATAGCAATCAGCCCCAGCATTTT. It specifies CASSPGVNSNQPQHF. Full variable domain (outside the CDR3, taken from reference TRBV3-1 and TRBJ1-5): DTAVSQTPKYLVTQMGNDKSIKCEQNLGHDTMYWYKQDSKKFLKIMFSYNNKELIINETVPNRFSPKSPDKAHLNLHINSLELGDSAVYFCASSPGVNSNQPQHFGDGTRLSIL.

V usage is TRBV20-1 and J usage is TRBJ1-5; tentatively, D is TRBD1 (6 bases). Germline assignment: CDR1 DFQATT and CDR2 SNEGSKA (reference sequence). The CDR3 consists of 12 residues. V gave up 3 bases and J gave up 6 bases, with 9 bases separating them. CDR3 in DNA: TGCAGTGCTAGGGAACAGGGTCAGCCCCAGCATTTT. This translates into CSAREQGQPQHF.

The rearrangement uses TRBV11-1 and TRBJ2-2, with 8 nucleotides matching TRBD2. The length of the CDR3 is 16 residues. Looked up from germline, CDR1 is SGHAT and CDR2 is FQDESV (reference sequence). Germline trimming cut 5 bases from V and 7 bases from J; bases unmatched to any gene: 12. The CDR3: CASSPWTGGPVGELFF. CDR3 DNA: TGTGCCAGCAGCCCCTGGACGGGGGGGCCGGTCGGGGAGCTGTTTTTT.